This T cell receptor (beta chain) was identified in a study of T cells in Graves' hyperthyroidism and ophthalmopathy. Researchers took RNA transcripts and amplified the TCR beta CDR3 regions from them. First-round RT-PCR with HTBI primers amplified the TCR CDR3 region. TCRdb called the multiplex PCR reads again in MiXCR, with one record for every CDR3 protein. The data hold approximately 610,000 distinct CDR3 sequences, with 14% to 15% observed a single time. Overall study results and limits: Most thyroid clonotypes expanded above 0.001 were also detected in blood.

This clonotype was counted many times. Its cognate antigen is unknown. Diagnostic assessment was based on clinical symptoms, serum thyroxine and TRAb, thyroid ultrasound and orbital computed tomography. The CDR3 is 11 amino acids. Looked up from germline, CDR1 is SQVTM and CDR2 is ANQGSEA. V dropped 4 bases and J dropped 7; count of bases not matched to a gene: 4. The source material was blood. The TCR was taken from a woman in her forties with Graves' ophthalmopathy. The chain carries TRBV29-1 and TRBJ2-7; TRBD2 agrees at 7 bases. The CDR3 coding sequence is TGCAGCGTTGGAGCGGGGAAGGAGCAGTACTTC. This encodes CSVGAGKEQYF.